This record covers a single TCR beta chain. Its antigen is undetermined. These data come from a study of Ad26.COV2.S vaccination and SARS-CoV-2 variants. Points from the study as a whole: Vaccinees displayed broader spike-specific TCR repertoires than placebo recipients.

Treatment reported: 15 to 20 received Ad26.COV2.S at low or high dose, single or two shots; 5 received placebo; per-sample allocation not given. Following the first vaccine or placebo injection, samples were taken on day 63. Profiled with immunoSEQ multiplex PCR; TCRdb holds only in-frame clones, not every one. The data show 430,000 or so clones, 90% seen once. The source of this sequence is a person between 18 and 65 years old who received the Ad26.COV2.S COVID-19 vaccine or a placebo. The sequenced sample was peripheral blood, obtained in a trial of Ad26.COV2.S vaccine versus placebo.

The CDR3 spells CATRTSGSAYNEQFF. For the CDR3, the DNA is TGTGCCACCCGGACTAGCGGGAGTGCCTACAATGAGCAGTTCTTC. This chain connects TRBV7-9 to TRBJ2-1; 13 nucleotides line up with TRBD2. Looked up from germline, CDR1 is SEHNR and CDR2 is FQNEAQ (reference sequence). The CDR3 covers 15 residues. The junction had 5 bases not matched to a gene; V was cut back by 10 bases and J by 2 bases.